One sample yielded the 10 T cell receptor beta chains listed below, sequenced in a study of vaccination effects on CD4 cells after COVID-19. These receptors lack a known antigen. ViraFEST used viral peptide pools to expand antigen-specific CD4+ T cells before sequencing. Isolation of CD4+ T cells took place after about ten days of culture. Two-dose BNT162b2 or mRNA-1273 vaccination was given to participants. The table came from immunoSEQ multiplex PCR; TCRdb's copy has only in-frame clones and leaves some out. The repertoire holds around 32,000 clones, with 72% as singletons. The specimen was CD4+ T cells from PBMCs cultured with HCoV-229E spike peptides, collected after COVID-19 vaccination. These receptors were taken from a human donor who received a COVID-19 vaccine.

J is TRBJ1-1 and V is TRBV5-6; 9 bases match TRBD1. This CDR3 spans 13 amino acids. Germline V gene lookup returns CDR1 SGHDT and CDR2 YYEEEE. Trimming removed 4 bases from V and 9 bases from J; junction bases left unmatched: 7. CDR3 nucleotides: TGTGCCAGCAGCCGGGACAGGGTTTATCAAGCTTTCTTT. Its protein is CASSRDRVYQAFF.

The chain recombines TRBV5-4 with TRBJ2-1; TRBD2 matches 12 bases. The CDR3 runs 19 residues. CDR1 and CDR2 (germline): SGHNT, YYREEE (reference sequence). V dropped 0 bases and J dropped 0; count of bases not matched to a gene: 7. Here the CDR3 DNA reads TGTGCCAGCAGCTTGGCCCAACTAGCGGGAGGCTACTCCTACAATGAGCAGTTCTTC. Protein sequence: CASSLAQLAGGYSYNEQFF.

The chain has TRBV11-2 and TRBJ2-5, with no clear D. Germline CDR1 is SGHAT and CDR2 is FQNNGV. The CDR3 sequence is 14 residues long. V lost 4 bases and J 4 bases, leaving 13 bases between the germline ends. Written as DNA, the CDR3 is TGTGCCAGCAGCTGGATCCAGACAACAGAGACCCAGTACTTC. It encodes CASSWIQTTETQYF.

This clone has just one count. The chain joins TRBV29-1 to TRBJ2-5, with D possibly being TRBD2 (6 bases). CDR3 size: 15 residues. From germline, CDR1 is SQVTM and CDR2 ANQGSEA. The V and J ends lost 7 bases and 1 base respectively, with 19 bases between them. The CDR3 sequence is CSAGVGLLIQETQYF. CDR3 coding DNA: TGCAGCGCTGGCGTCGGACTATTAATCCAAGAGACCCAGTACTTC.

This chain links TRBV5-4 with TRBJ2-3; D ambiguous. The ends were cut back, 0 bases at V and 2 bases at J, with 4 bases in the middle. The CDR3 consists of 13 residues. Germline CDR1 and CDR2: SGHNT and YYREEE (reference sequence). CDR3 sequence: CASSLVYTDTQYF. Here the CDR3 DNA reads TGTGCCAGCAGCTTGGTTTACACAGATACGCAGTATTTT.

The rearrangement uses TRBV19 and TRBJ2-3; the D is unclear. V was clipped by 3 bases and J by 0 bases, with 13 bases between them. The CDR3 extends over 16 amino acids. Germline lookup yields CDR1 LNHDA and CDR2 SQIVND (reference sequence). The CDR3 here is CASSIPGGPSTDTQYF. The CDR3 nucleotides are TGTGCCAGTAGTATCCCTGGCGGACCTAGCACAGATACGCAGTATTTT.

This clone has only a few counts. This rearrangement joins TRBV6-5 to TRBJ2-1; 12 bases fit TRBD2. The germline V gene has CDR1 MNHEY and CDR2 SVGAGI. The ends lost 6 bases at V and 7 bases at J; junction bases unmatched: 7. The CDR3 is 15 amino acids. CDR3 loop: CASRRLAGVGNEQFF. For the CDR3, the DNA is TGTGCCAGCAGACGACTAGCGGGAGTAGGAAATGAGCAGTTCTTC.

Here the CDR3 DNA reads TGTGCCAGCAGCCAAGCGGGGCCGGGTCCAGATACGCAGTATTTT. It is translated as CASSQAGPGPDTQYF. This sequence joins TRBV3-1 (or the pseudogene TRBV3-2) and TRBJ2-3, with D perhaps given as TRBD1 or TRBD2 (5 bases each). Germline CDR1 is LGHDT and CDR2 is YNNKEL (reference sequence). Trimming cost V 1 base and J 4 bases, with 12 bases left between them. CDR3 size: 15 residues.

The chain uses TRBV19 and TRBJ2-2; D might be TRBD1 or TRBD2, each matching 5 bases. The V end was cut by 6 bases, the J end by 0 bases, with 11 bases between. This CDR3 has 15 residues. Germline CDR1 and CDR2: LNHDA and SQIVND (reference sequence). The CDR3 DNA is TGTGCCAGTAGGTGGGGGACCTCGAACACCGGGGAGCTGTTTTTT. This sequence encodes CASRWGTSNTGELFF.

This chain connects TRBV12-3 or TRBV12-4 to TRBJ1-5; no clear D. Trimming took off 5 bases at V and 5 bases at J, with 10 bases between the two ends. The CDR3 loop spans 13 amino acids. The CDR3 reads CASSRRIYQPQHF. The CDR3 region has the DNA TGTGCCAGCAGTCGACGGATTTATCAGCCCCAGCATTTT.